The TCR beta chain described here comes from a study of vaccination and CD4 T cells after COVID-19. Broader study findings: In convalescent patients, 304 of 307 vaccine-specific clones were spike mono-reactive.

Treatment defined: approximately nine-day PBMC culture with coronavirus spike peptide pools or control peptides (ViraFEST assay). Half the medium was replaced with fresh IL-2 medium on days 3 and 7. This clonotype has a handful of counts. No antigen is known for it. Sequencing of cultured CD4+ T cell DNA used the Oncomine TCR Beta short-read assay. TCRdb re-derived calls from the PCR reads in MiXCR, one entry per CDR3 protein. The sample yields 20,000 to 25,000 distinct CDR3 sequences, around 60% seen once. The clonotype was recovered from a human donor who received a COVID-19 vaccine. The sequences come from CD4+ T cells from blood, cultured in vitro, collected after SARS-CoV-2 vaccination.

CDR3 sequence reads: CATSDRAGGYTF. In nucleotides, the CDR3 is TGTGCCACCTCGGACAGGGCTGGTGGCTACACCTTC. V usage is TRBV24-1 and J usage is TRBJ1-2; 8 bases agree with TRBD1. This CDR3 is built from 12 residues. After removal of 9 bases from V and 7 bases from J, the junction contained 6 bases not matched to a gene. Germline values: CDR1 KGHDR, CDR2 SFDVKD.